This T cell receptor (beta chain) was obtained from a study of radiation and T cells in renal cell carcinoma. Study-wide context: Nephrectomy followed 15 Gy stereotactic body radiation by 4 weeks.

Sequencing was performed with immunoSEQ multiplex PCR; in TCRdb, only in-frame clones are kept and a portion is missing. The sample consists of roughly 130,000 clones, about 88% of them appearing once. Findings and caveats of the study: No pretreatment tumor biopsies were available for baseline clonotypes. From baseline, blood top tumor clonotypes peaked at 2 weeks post-radiation.

The V and J ends lost 4 bases and 8 bases, in that order; junction bases with no gene match: 8. The CDR3 is 15 residues long. The germline V gene has CDR1 SGHTS and CDR2 YDEGEE. As to time point: blood 2 weeks post-SBRT. Treatment denoted: 15 Gy SBRT to primary tumor, nephrectomy 4 weeks later. After SBRT, blood was collected at 2 and 4 weeks, plus baseline. About this clone itself: Its antigen remains unknown.

J is TRBJ1-4 and V is TRBV5-8, with TRBD1 identical over 10 bases. The receptor's source is an older woman with renal cell carcinoma. Source: blood, taken from a patient whose treatment included radiotherapy and nephrectomy. CDR3 nucleotides: TGTGCCAGCAGCATGGGACAGGGGTTTAGAGAAAAACTGTTTTTT. This encodes CASSMGQGFREKLFF.